This record concerns one T cell receptor beta chain sequence. The antigen is unknown. Primers: 60 Vbeta forward and 13 Jbeta reverse. Clones were read by immunoSEQ multiplex PCR, and TCRdb kept only the in-frame ones, dropping some. The sample contains more than 50,000 clones, roughly 70% of which appear only once. This sample stems from a study of cytomegalovirus exposure and HLA in healthy donors. About the study: Of about 400 genotyped donors, about 81% clustered with self-reported Caucasian donors. Findings and limits, study-wide: Clonal expansion, a later analysis showed, was greater in HLA-associated TCR beta chains than in equally common others. Both high specificity and high sensitivity reportedly marked the classifier's diagnosis of cytomegalovirus status.

The TCR comes from a man aged 45 to 65 in good health and CMV-seropositive. The sample taken for sequencing was PBMCs.

The CDR3 sequence: CASSYTQGMEKLFF. Written as DNA, the CDR3 is TGTGCCAGCAGTTACACCCAGGGTATGGAAAAACTGTTTTTT. The chain carries TRBV6-6 and TRBJ1-4; maybe TRBD1 (5 bases). V was shortened by 2 bases and J by 8 bases, with 12 bases between the two germline ends. This CDR3 contains 14 residues. Germline V gene data show CDR1 as MNHNY and CDR2 as SVGAGI (reference sequence).